Listed below are T cell receptor beta chains from one sample, sequenced in a study of human T cells and chemical hapten exposure. TCRdb recomputed calls from the RACE reads with MiXCR, one row per CDR3 protein. Of about 360,000 distinct CDR3 sequences in the sample, around 7% were seen once. Source: whole blood, taken in connection with sensitization to the hapten diphenylcyclopropenone (DPC). These receptors all come from a woman between 18 and 29 years old with alopecia areata. Some clones in this sample may be carry-over from other donors' samples. Each CDR3 is given with its conserved first and last residue. Fields, in order: clone size, D gene, V gene, J gene, CDR3 protein, CDR3 DNA. The D gene is left open where the match is weak. Not every row has a clone size; where given, it reads once, few, many or a size class.

many	.	TRBV24-1	TRBJ2-2	CATSGQGDTGELFF	TGTGCCACCAGTGGGCAGGGTGACACCGGGGAGCTGTTTTTT
.	.	TRBV29-1	TRBJ1-1	CSVEVVGLGTEAFF	TGCAGCGTTGAAGTAGTAGGGTTGGGAACTGAAGCTTTCTTT
many	TRBD1	TRBV11-1	TRBJ1-1	CASSFGQGLNTEAFF	TGTGCCAGCAGCTTTGGACAGGGACTGAACACTGAAGCTTTCTTT
many	.	TRBV2	TRBJ2-2	CASKGQTNTGELFF	TGTGCCAGCAAAGGACAGACAAACACCGGGGAGCTGTTTTTT
few	TRBD2	TRBV6-6	TRBJ2-7	CASSYRGSGGEVPYEQYF	TGTGCCAGCAGTTATCGTGGTTCCGGGGGGGAGGTTCCCTACGAGCAGTACTTC
.	.	TRBV7-2	TRBJ2-5	CASSPHGQRETQYF	TGTGCCAGCAGCCCCCACGGACAGAGAGAGACCCAGTACTTC
many	.	TRBV24-1	TRBJ2-2	CATSDVGAATNTGELFF	TGTGCCACCAGTGATGTCGGAGCAGCCACGAACACCGGGGAGCTGTTTTTT
few	TRBD1	TRBV4-1	TRBJ1-1	CASSQDRDRMGTEAFF	TGCGCCAGCAGCCAAGACCGGGACAGAATGGGCACTGAAGCTTTCTTT
many	.	TRBV7-9	TRBJ1-1	CASSSPDGTSGTEAFF	TGTGCCAGCAGCTCCCCCGATGGGACGAGTGGGACTGAAGCTTTCTTT
many	.	TRBV4-3	TRBJ2-3	CASSQGSTGDFTDTQYF	TGCGCCAGCAGCCAGGGCAGTACGGGAGACTTCACAGATACGCAGTATTTT
many	TRBD1	TRBV20-1	TRBJ1-3	CSAGGQSGNTIYF	TGCAGTGCTGGGGGACAGTCTGGAAACACCATATATTTT
few	.	TRBV4-1	TRBJ1-1	CASSQGQRGYTEAFF	TGCGCCAGCAGCCAAGGCCAACGTGGGTACACTGAAGCTTTCTTT
.	.	TRBV20-1	TRBJ2-7	CSARDLSSYEQYF	TGCAGTGCTAGGGACTTAAGCTCCTACGAGCAGTACTTC
many	.	TRBV20-1	TRBJ2-7	CSADVPDSPREQYF	TGCAGTGCTGACGTCCCGGACAGTCCTCGGGAGCAGTACTTC
many	TRBD2	TRBV20-1	TRBJ2-3	CSARDAPRGDTDTQYF	TGCAGTGCTAGAGATGCCCCCCGGGGGGACACAGATACGCAGTATTTT
many	.	TRBV4-3	TRBJ2-7	CASSQASGTTYEQYF	TGCGCCAGCAGCCAAGCCTCAGGAACCACCTACGAGCAGTACTTC
many	.	TRBV7-2	TRBJ2-1	CASSLAISLVSEQFF	TGTGCCAGCAGCTTAGCAATTTCGCTGGTCAGTGAGCAGTTCTTC
few	.	TRBV7-8	TRBJ1-4	CASSLEERKLFF	TGTGCCAGCAGCTTGGAAGAGAGAAAACTGTTTTTT
.	.	TRBV20-1	TRBJ1-2	CSARIQGGGYTF	TGCAGTGCTAGAATACAGGGAGGCGGCTACACCTTC
many	TRBD2	TRBV13	TRBJ2-1	CASSPTGLAGGPSDNEQFF	TGTGCCAGCAGTCCCACCGGACTAGCGGGGGGGCCGTCGGACAATGAGCAGTTCTTC
many	TRBD2	TRBV10-3	TRBJ2-1	CAISESRGAKYNEQFF	TGTGCCATCAGTGAGTCGCGGGGGGCCAAATACAATGAGCAGTTCTTC
many	.	TRBV5-4	TRBJ1-3	CASSLYGFSGNTIYF	TGTGCCAGCAGCTTGTACGGCTTCTCTGGAAACACCATATATTTT
.	.	TRBV12-3/TRBV12-4	TRBJ2-2	CASATGNTGELFF	TGTGCCAGCGCGACAGGAAACACCGGGGAGCTGTTTTTT
few	TRBD2	TRBV6-2/TRBV6-3	TRBJ2-3	CASSYPPEERGNTDTQYF	TGTGCCAGCAGTTACCCCCCGGAGGAGCGGGGCAACACAGATACGCAGTATTTT
few	.	TRBV6-2/TRBV6-3	TRBJ2-3	CASSRRDSLPDGDTQYF	TGTGCCAGCAGCCGAAGGGACTCCCTCCCGGATGGAGATACGCAGTATTTT
few	TRBD1	TRBV7-8	TRBJ2-1	CASSTLGTGGPTGEQFF	TGTGCCAGCAGCACCCTTGGGACAGGGGGACCAACCGGGGAGCAGTTCTTC
many	TRBD2	TRBV13	TRBJ2-3	CASSIRRTRGAIGDTQYF	TGTGCCAGCAGCATACGGCGGACTAGAGGGGCGATTGGAGATACGCAGTATTTT
many	.	TRBV3-1	TRBJ2-4	CASSQVEGVKNIQYF	TGTGCCAGCAGCCAAGTGGAGGGAGTCAAAAACATTCAGTACTTC
few	TRBD1	TRBV5-1	TRBJ1-1	CASSLAPGGPTEAFF	TGCGCCAGCAGCTTGGCGCCAGGGGGACCCACTGAAGCTTTCTTT
.	.	TRBV18	TRBJ1-3	CASSPRRMGDGNTIYF	TGTGCCAGCTCACCACGACGCATGGGGGACGGAAACACCATATATTTT
few	TRBD1	TRBV12-3/TRBV12-4	TRBJ2-2	CANGQGRTGELFF	TGTGCCAACGGACAGGGAAGAACCGGGGAGCTGTTTTTT
many	TRBD1	TRBV6-4	TRBJ2-3	CASSARTGTTDTQYF	TGTGCCAGCAGTGCGAGGACAGGAACCACAGATACGCAGTATTTT
few	.	TRBV20-1	TRBJ1-5	CSASSGQSNQPQHF	TGCAGTGCTAGCTCCGGACAGAGCAATCAGCCCCAGCATTTT
.	TRBD2	TRBV7-2	TRBJ2-5	CASSLTSGGARETQYF	TGTGCCAGCAGCTTAACCAGCGGGGGGGCCCGGGAGACCCAGTACTTC
few	TRBD2	TRBV11-3	TRBJ2-1	CASSHRLAGEGNEQFF	TGTGCCAGCAGCCATAGACTAGCGGGGGAGGGAAATGAGCAGTTCTTC
many	TRBD1	TRBV7-9	TRBJ1-5	CASDRGRDQPQHF	TGTGCCAGCGACAGGGGGCGAGATCAGCCCCAGCATTTT
.	TRBD2	TRBV12-3/TRBV12-4	TRBJ2-7	CASSLLAGGTYEQYF	TGTGCCAGCAGTTTACTAGCGGGGGGTACCTACGAGCAGTACTTC
many	.	TRBV6-2/TRBV6-3	TRBJ2-7	CASSTRTGLKPYEQYF	TGTGCCAGCAGTACCCGGACAGGACTAAAACCCTACGAGCAGTACTTC
few	.	TRBV29-1	TRBJ1-1	CSVEGNGAMNTEAFF	TGCAGCGTTGAAGGAAACGGGGCAATGAACACTGAAGCTTTCTTT
.	TRBD1	TRBV20-1	TRBJ1-1	CSASGTAVWWAFF	TGCAGTGCAAGCGGGACAGCGGTATGGTGGGCTTTCTTT
.	.	TRBV4-3	TRBJ1-2	CASSQESSGAYGYTF	TGCGCCAGCAGCCAAGAATCGTCCGGAGCTTATGGCTACACCTTC
.	.	TRBV4-1	TRBJ1-1	CASSQDLGGPRNTEAFF	TGCGCCAGCAGCCAAGATCTGGGCGGTCCAAGGAACACTGAAGCTTTCTTT
many	.	TRBV7-7	TRBJ2-2	CASSLEGVTGELFF	TGTGCTAGCAGCTTAGAAGGGGTCACCGGGGAGCTGTTTTTT
.	TRBD1	TRBV7-3	TRBJ2-3	CASSLTATGTTDTQYF	TGTGCCAGCAGCTTAACGGCGACAGGGACCACAGATACGCAGTATTTT
few	.	TRBV3-1	TRBJ1-5	CASSQGIGRNQPQHF	TGTGCCAGCAGCCAAGGGATTGGCAGAAATCAGCCCCAGCATTTT
.	TRBD1	TRBV6-2/TRBV6-3	TRBJ2-7	CASMITGQAAEQYF	TGTGCCAGCATGATAACGGGACAGGCGGCCGAGCAGTACTTC
.	TRBD1	TRBV3-1	TRBJ1-4	CASRRQGDEKLFF	TGTGCCAGCAGGCGACAGGGGGATGAAAAACTGTTTTTT
many	TRBD2	TRBV7-2	TRBJ2-3	CASSSQPSGAQSDTQYF	TGTGCCAGCAGCTCACAACCTAGCGGGGCACAATCGGATACGCAGTATTTT
.	.	TRBV4-2	TRBJ2-7	CASSQEFGREQYF	TGTGCCAGCAGCCAAGAGTTTGGGCGCGAGCAGTACTTC
many	.	TRBV9	TRBJ1-1	CASSLNGGTEAFF	TGTGCCAGCAGCCTAAATGGGGGCACTGAAGCTTTCTTT
.	.	TRBV6-2/TRBV6-3	TRBJ2-7	CASSYPEQGPSSYEQYF	TGTGCCAGCAGTTACCCCGAACAGGGTCCCAGCTCCTACGAGCAGTACTTC
.	.	TRBV6-1	TRBJ2-6	CASTNWGSGANVLTF	TGTGCCAGCACCAATTGGGGCTCTGGGGCCAACGTCCTGACTTTC
few	TRBD1	TRBV7-8	TRBJ1-2	CASSPGTGSTNYGYTF	TGTGCCAGCAGCCCCGGGACAGGGTCGACTAACTATGGCTACACCTTC
.	.	TRBV2	TRBJ1-2	CASSDTFNYGYTF	TGTGCCAGCAGTGACACCTTTAACTATGGCTACACCTTC
.	.	TRBV5-1	TRBJ2-1	CASSSSVVEQFF	TGCGCCAGCAGTAGCTCCGTGGTTGAGCAGTTCTTC
few	.	TRBV29-1	TRBJ1-1	CSVEDVGTLTLNTEAFF	TGCAGCGTTGAAGATGTAGGGACCTTGACTTTGAACACTGAAGCTTTCTTT
few	TRBD1	TRBV28	TRBJ1-1	CASSLSDREAFF	TGTGCCAGCAGTTTGTCGGACAGGGAAGCTTTCTTT
many	.	TRBV9	TRBJ1-1	CASSVEQVGTEAFF	TGTGCCAGCAGCGTAGAACAGGTTGGAACTGAAGCTTTCTTT